The clone carrying this T cell receptor beta chain was counted between two and nine times. Deletions cut 4 bases from V and 0 bases from J, with 13 bases between. The germline V gene has CDR1 DFQATT and CDR2 SNEGSKA (reference sequence). This CDR3 contains 16 residues. This entry belongs to a study of blood T cells in healthy people across ages. Across the whole study: For every two T cells, template switching captured about one barcoded beta molecule.

A sample-barcoded 5' primer and a J-beta primer mix were used in a second PCR of roughly 7 to 11 cycles. In TCRdb, the 5' RACE reads were re-called with MiXCR into one record per CDR3 protein. The sample yields about 1.5 million distinct CDR3 sequences, 35% to 45% seen once. The receptor comes from a woman aged 18-30 years in good health. The sequenced sample was blood. V usage is TRBV20-1 and J usage is TRBJ2-6; perhaps TRBD1 as D (6 bases). CDR3 residues: CSAISAGVSGANVLTF. The CDR3 DNA reads as TGCAGTGCTATTTCCGCAGGGGTCTCTGGGGCCAACGTCCTGACTTTC.